This T cell receptor beta chain was captured in a study of blood T cell repertoires in COVID-19. The germline V gene encodes CDR1 ENHRY and CDR2 SYGVKD. The length of the CDR3 is 16 residues. V gave up 2 bases and J gave up 2 bases; unmatched junction bases: 5. Clones were sequenced by immunoSEQ multiplex PCR, and TCRdb holds only the in-frame ones, with some missing. Among 200,000 to 250,000 clones listed, 82% were seen once. The chain has TRBV10-3 and TRBJ1-2, with TRBD1 matching over 10 bases. What was sequenced was PBMCs or T cells enriched from blood (not recorded which). The sequence derives from a woman in her sixties or seventies who had recovered from COVID-19. The CDR3 protein is CAISEGPGQGNYGYTF. CDR3 nucleotide sequence: TGTGCCATCAGTGAGGGCCCGGGACAGGGGAACTATGGCTACACCTTC.